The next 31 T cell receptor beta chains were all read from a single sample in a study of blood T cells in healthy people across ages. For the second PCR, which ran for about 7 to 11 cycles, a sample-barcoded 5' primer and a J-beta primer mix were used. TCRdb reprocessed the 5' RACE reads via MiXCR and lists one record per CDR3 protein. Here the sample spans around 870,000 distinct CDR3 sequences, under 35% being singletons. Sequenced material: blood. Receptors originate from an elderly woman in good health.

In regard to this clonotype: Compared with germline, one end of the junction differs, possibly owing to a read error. The CDR3 here is CASSQAPSGRFSYEQYF. As DNA, the CDR3 is TGTGCCAGCAGTCAAGCCCCTAGCGGGAGGTTCTCCTACGAGCAGTACTTC. The chain is built from TRBV14 and TRBJ2-5, with TRBD2 matching 11 bases. The assigned J gene may be wrong: the sequence end matches TRBJ2-7 better. The CDR3 covers 17 residues. Germline CDR1 is SGHDN and CDR2 is FVKESK.

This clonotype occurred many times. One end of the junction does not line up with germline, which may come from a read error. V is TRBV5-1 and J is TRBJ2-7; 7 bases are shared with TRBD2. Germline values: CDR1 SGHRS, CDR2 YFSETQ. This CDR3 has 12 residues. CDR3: CASSLGGSEQYF. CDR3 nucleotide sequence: TGTGCCAGCAGCCTGGGGGGGAGCGAGCAGTACTTC.

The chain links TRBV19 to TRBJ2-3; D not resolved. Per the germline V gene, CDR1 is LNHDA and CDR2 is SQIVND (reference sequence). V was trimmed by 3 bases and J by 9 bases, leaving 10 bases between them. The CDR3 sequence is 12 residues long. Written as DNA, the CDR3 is TGTGCCAGTAGTATGGGCGGATGGACGCAGTATTTT. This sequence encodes CASSMGGWTQYF.

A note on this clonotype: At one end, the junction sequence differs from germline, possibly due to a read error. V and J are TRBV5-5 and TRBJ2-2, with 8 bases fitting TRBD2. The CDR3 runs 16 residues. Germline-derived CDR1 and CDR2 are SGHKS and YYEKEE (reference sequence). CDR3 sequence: CASSLLAGGTTGKLFF. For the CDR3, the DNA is TGTGCCAGCAGTCTCCTGGCGGGGGGAACGACCGGGAAGCTGTTTTTT.

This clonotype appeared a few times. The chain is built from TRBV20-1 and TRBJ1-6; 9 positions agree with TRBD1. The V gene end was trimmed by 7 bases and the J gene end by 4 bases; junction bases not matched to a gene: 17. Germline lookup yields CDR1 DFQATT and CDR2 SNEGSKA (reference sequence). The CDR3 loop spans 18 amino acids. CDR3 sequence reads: CSVREGTGSLIYNSPLHF. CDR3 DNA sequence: TGCAGTGTTCGGGAGGGGACAGGGAGCCTAATATATAATTCACCCCTCCACTTT.

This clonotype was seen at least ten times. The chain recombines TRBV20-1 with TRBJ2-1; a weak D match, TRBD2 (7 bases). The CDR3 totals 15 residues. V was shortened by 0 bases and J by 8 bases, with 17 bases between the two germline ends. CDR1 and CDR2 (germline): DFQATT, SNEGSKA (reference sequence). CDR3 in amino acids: CSARDPRGARDEQFF. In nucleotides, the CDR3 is TGCAGTGCTAGAGATCCCCGGGGGGCCCGCGATGAGCAGTTCTTC.

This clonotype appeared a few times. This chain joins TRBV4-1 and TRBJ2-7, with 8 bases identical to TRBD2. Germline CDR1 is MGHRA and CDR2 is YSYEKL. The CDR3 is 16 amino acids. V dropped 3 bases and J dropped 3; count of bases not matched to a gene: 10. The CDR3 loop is CASSQDSGLVDYEQYF. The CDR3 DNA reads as TGCGCCAGCAGCCAGGACTCGGGACTAGTGGACTACGAGCAGTACTTC.

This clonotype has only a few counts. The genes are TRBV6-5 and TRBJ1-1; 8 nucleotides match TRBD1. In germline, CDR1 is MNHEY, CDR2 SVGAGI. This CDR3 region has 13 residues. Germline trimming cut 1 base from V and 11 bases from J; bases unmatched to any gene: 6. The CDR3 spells CASSYLQGGPAFF. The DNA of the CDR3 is TGTGCCAGCAGTTACTTACAGGGGGGGCCCGCTTTCTTT.

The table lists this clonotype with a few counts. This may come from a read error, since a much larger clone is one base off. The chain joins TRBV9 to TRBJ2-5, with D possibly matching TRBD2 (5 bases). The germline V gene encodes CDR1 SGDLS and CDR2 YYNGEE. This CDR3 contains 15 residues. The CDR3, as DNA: TGTGTCAGCAGCGGTAGGACGGGTCGAGGGGAGACCCAGTACTTC. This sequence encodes CVSSGRTGRGETQYF. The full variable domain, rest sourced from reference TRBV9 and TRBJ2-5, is DSGVTQTPKHLITATGQRVTLRCSPRSGDLSVYWYQQSLDQGLQFLIQYYNGEERAKGNILERFSAQQFPDLHSELNLSSLELGDSALYFCVSSGRTGRGETQYFGPGTRLLVL.

DNA for the CDR3: TGTGCCAGCAGTCCGTTTCGGCGGGGCAGAGCGAACACCGGGGAGCTGTTTTTT. This encodes CASSPFRRGRANTGELFF. The chain carries TRBV27 and TRBJ2-2; D perhaps matches TRBD2 (6 bases). Germline assignment: CDR1 MNHEY and CDR2 SMNVEV (reference sequence). The V and J ends lost 5 bases and 0 bases respectively, with 19 bases between them. There are 18 residues in the CDR3.

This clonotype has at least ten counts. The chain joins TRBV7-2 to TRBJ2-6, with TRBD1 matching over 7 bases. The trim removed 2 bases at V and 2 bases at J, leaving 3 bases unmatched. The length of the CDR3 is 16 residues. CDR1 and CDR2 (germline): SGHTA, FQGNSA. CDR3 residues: CASSLRTGAGANVLTF. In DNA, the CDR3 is TGTGCCAGCAGCTTAAGGACAGGTGCTGGGGCCAACGTCCTGACTTTC.

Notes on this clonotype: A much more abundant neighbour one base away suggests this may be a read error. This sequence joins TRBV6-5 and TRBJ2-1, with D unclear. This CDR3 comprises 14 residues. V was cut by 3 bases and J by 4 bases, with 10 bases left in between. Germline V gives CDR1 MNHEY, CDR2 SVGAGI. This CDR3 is CASSYALGYNEQFF. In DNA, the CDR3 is TGTGCCAGCAGTTATGCGCTGGGGTACAATGAGCAGTTCTTC.

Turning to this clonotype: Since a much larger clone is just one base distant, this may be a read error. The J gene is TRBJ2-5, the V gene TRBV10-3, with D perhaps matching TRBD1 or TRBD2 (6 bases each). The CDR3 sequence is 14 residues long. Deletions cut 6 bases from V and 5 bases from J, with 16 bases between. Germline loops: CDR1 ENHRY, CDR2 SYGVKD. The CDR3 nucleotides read TGTGCCATCAGGGTGGGGGGCGCAGGGGAGACCCAGTACTTC. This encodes CAIRVGGAGETQYF.

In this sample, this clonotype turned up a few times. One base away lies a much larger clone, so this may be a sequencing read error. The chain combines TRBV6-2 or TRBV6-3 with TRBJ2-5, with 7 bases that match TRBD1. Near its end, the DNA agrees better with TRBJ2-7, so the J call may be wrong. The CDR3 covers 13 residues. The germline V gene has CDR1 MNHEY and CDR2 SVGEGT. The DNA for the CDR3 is TGTGCCAGCAGTTGCGACAGGGTCTACGAGCAGTACTTC. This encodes CASSCDRVYEQYF.

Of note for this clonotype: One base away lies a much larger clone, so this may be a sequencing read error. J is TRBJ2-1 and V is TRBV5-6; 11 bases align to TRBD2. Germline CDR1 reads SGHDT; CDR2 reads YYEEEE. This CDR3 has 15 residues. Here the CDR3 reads CASSETSGGYNERFF. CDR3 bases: TGTGCCAGCAGCGAAACTAGCGGGGGATACAATGAGCGGTTCTTC.

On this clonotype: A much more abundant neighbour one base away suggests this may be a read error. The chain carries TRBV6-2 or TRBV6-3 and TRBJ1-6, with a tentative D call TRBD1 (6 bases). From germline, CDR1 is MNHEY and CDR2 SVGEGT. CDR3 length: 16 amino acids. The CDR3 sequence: CASSPWSRGPDSPPHF. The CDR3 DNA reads TGTGCCAGCAGCCCATGGAGCAGGGGTCCGGATTCACCCCCCCACTTT.

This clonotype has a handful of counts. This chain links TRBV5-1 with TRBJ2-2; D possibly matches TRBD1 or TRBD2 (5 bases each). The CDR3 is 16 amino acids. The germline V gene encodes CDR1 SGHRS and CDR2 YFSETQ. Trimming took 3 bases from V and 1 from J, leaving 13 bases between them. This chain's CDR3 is CASSSQLGVNTGELFF. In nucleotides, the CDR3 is TGCGCCAGCAGCTCCCAGTTGGGGGTGAACACCGGGGAGCTGTTTTTT.

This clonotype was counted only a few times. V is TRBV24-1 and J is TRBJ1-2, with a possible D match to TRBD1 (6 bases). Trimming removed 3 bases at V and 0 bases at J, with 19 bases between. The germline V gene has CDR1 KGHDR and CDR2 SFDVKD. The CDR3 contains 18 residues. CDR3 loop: CATSDPTKKQGSNYGYTF. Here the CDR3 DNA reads TGTGCCACCAGTGATCCCACAAAAAAACAGGGCTCTAACTATGGCTACACCTTC.

The CDR3 protein is CASSGGPTQYF. For the CDR3, the DNA is TGTGCCAGTTCGGGGGGTCCGACCCAGTACTTC. The V and J genes are TRBV6-5 and TRBJ2-5; 7 bases map to TRBD2. Per germline, CDR1 MNHEY and CDR2 SVGAGI. Unmatched junction bases numbered 5, after V lost 9 bases and J lost 7 bases. This CDR3 is built from 11 residues.

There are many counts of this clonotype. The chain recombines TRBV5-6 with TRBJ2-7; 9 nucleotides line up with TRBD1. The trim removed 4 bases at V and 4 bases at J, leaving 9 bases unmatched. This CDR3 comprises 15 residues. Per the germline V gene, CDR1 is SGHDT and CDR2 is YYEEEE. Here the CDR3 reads CASSPTGQGRYEQYF. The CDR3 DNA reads TGTGCCAGCAGCCCAACCGGACAGGGGAGATACGAGCAGTACTTC.

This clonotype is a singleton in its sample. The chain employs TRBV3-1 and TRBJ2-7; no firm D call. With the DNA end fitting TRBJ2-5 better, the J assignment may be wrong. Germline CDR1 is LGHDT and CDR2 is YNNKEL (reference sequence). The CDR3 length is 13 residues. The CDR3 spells CASSHTSEETQYF. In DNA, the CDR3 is TGTGCCAGCAGCCACACGAGTGAGGAGACCCAGTACTTC.

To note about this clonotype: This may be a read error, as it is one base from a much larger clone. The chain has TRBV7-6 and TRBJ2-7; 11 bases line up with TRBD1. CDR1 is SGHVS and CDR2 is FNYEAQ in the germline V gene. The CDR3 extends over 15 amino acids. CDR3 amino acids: CANSLPGQGGNEQYF. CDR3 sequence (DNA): TGTGCCAACAGCTTACCGGGACAGGGGGGGAACGAGCAGTACTTC.

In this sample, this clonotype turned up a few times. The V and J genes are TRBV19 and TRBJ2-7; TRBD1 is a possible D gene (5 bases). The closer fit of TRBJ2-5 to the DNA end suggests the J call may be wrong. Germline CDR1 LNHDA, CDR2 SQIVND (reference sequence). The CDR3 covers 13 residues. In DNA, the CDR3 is TGTGCCAGTAGTCTCCGACAGACGGAGACCCAGTACTTC. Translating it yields CASSLRQTETQYF.

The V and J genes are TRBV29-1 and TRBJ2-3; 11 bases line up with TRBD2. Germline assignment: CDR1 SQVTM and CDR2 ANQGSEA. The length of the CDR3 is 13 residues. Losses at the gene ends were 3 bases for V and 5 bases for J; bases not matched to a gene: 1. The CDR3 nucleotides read TGCAGCGTTGATACTAGCGGGAGAGATACGCAGTATTTT. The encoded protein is CSVDTSGRDTQYF.

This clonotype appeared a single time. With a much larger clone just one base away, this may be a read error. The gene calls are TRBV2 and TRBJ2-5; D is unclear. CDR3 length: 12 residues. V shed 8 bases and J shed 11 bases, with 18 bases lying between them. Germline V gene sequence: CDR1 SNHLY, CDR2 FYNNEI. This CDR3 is CASPFSNNEQYF. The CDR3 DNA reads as TGTGCCAGCCCCTTCAGCAACAATGAGCAGTACTTC.

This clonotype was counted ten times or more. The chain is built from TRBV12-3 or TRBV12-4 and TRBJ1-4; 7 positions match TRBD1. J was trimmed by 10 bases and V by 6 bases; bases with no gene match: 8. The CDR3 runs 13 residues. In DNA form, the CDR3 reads TGTGCCAGCAGCTCCGGGACAGCAAGAAAACTGTTTTTT. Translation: CASSSGTARKLFF.

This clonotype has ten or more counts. The CDR3 loop reads CSARDSGGTSGGKQETQYF. CDR3 bases: TGCAGTGCTAGAGATAGCGGAGGGACTAGCGGGGGGAAGCAAGAGACCCAGTACTTC. The chain recombines TRBV20-1 with TRBJ2-5; 15 nucleotides match TRBD2. Germline CDR1 reads DFQATT; CDR2 reads SNEGSKA (reference sequence). V lost 0 bases, J lost 2 bases, and 10 bases stayed unmatched. CDR3 length: 19 residues.

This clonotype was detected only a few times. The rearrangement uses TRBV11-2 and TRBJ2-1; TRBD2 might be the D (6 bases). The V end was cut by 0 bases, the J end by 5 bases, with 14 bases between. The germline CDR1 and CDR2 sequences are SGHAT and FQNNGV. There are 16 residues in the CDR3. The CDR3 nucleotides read TGTGCCAGCAGCTTAGAAGGAGGGCTACTAAACAATGAGCAGTTCTTC. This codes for CASSLEGGLLNNEQFF.

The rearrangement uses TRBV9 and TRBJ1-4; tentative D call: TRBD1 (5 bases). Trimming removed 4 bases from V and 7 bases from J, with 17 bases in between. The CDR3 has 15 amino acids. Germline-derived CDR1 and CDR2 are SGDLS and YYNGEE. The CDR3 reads CASSPQGGQTEKLFF. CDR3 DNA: TGTGCCAGCAGCCCCCAGGGCGGGCAGACTGAAAAACTGTTTTTT.

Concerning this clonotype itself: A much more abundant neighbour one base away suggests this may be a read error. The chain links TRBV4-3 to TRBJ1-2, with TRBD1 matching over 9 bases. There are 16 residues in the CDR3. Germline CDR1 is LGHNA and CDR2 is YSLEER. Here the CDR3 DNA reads TGCGCCAGCAGCCAAGATTTACAGGGGGCTAACTATGGCCACACCTTC. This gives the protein CASSQDLQGANYGHTF.

The CDR3 coding sequence is TGTGCCAGCAGTTACTCGATGGATCAGCCCCAGCATTTT. Protein: CASSYSMDQPQHF. This chain connects TRBV6-2 or TRBV6-3 to TRBJ1-5; D not resolved. The germline V and J ends were trimmed by 0 bases and 5 bases, with 5 bases remaining between them. The germline CDR1 and CDR2 sequences are MNHEY and SVGEGT. The CDR3 is made up of 13 amino acids.